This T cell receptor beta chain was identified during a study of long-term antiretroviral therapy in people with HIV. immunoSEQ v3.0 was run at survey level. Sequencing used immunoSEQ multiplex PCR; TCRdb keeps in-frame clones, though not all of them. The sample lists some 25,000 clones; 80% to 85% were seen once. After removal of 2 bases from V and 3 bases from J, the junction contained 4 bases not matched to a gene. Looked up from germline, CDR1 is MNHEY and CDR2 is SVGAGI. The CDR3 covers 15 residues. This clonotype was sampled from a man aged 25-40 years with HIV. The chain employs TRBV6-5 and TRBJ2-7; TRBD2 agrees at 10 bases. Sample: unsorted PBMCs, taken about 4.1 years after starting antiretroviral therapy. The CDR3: CASSYLAGDNYEQYF. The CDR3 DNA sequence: TGTGCCAGCAGTTACCTAGCGGGGGACAACTACGAGCAGTACTTC.